This TCR beta chain is from a study of cytomegalovirus exposure and HLA in healthy donors. In the case of this clone: The junction differs from germline at one of its ends, possibly a read error.

Amplification used 60 Vbeta primers and 13 Jbeta primers. Profiling relied on immunoSEQ multiplex PCR, and the TCRdb table lists in-frame clones only, not all of them. The table has just over 200,000 clones, roughly three quarters seen once. The CDR3 loop spans 11 amino acids. Germline V CDR1 and CDR2: SGHRS, YFSETQ. This TCR came from a man in his fifties in good health and CMV-seronegative. Sequenced material: PBMCs. V is TRBV5-1 and J is TRBJ2-5, with a weak D call TRBD2 (5 bases). The CDR3 region is CASSLQLVLHF. CDR3 DNA: TGCGCCAGCAGCTTACAACTAGTTCTCCACTTC.